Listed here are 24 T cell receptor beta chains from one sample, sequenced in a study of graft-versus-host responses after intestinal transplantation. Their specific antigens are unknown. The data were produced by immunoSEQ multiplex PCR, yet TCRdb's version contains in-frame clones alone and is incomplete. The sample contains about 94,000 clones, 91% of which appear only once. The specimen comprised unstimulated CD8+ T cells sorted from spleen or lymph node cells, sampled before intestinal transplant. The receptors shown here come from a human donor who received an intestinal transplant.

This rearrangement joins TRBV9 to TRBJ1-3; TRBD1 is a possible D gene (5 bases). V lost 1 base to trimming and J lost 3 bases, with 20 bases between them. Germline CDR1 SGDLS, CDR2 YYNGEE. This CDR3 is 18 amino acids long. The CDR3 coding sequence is TGTGCCAGCAGCGTAAGCAGGGTAAGAGAAGGAAGTGGAAACACCATATATTTT. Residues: CASSVSRVREGSGNTIYF.

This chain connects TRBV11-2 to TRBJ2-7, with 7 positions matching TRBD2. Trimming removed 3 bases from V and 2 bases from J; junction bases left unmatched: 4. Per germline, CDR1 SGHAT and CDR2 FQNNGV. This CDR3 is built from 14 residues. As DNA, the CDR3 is TGTGCCAGCAGCTTTAGGCGGGGGACCTACGAGCAGTACTTC. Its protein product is CASSFRRGTYEQYF. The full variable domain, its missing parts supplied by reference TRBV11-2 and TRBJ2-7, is EAGVAQSPRYKIIEKRQSVAFWCNPISGHATLYWYQQILGQGPKLLIQFQNNGVVDDSQLPKDRFSAERLKGVDSTLKIQPAKLEDSAVYLCASSFRRGTYEQYFGPGTRLTVT.

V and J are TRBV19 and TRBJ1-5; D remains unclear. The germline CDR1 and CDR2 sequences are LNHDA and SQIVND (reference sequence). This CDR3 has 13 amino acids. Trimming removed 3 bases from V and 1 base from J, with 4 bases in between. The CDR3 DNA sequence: TGTGCCAGTAGTATGAGCAGCAATCAGCCCCAGCATTTT. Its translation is CASSMSSNQPQHF.

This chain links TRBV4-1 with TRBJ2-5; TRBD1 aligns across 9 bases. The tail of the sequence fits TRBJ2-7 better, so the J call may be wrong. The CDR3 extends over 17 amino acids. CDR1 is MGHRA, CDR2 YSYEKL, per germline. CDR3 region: CASSHGFPGQGSYEQYF. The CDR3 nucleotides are TGCGCCAGCAGCCACGGATTCCCGGGACAGGGTTCCTACGAGCAGTACTTC.

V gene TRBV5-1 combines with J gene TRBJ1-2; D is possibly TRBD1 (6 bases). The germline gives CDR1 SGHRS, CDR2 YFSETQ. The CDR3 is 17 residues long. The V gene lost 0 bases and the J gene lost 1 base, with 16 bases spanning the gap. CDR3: CASSLDLGAAHNYGYTF. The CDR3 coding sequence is TGCGCCAGCAGCTTGGACCTGGGGGCAGCCCATAACTATGGCTACACCTTC.

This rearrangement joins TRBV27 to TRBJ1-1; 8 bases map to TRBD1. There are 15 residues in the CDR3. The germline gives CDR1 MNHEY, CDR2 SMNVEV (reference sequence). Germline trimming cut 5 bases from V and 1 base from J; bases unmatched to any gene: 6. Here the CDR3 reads CASSLDRGTNTEAFF. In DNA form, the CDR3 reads TGTGCCAGCAGTCTTGACAGGGGAACGAACACTGAAGCTTTCTTT.

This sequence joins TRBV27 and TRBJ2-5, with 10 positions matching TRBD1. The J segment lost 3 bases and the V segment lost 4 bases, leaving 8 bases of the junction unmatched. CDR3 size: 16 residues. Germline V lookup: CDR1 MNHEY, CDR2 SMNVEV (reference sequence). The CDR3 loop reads CASSSLTGTGEETQYF. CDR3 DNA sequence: TGTGCCAGCAGTTCGTTAACCGGGACAGGGGAAGAGACCCAGTACTTC.

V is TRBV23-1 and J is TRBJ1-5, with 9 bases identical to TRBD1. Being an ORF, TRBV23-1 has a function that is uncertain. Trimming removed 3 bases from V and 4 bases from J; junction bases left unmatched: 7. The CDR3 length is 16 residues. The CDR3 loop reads CASSQSTGGENQPQHF. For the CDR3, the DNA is TGCGCCAGCAGTCAGTCGACAGGGGGGGAAAATCAGCCCCAGCATTTT.

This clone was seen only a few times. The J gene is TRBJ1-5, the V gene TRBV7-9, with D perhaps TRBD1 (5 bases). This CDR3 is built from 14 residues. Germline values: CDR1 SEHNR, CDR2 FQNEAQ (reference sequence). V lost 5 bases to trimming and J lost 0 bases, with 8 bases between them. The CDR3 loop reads CASSGASSNQPQHF. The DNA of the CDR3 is TGTGCCAGCAGCGGGGCCAGTAGCAATCAGCCCCAGCATTTT. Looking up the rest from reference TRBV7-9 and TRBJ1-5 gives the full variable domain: DTGVSQNPRHKITKRGQNVTFRCDPISEHNRLYWYRQTLGQGPEFLTYFQNEAQLEKSRLLSDRFSAERPKGSFSTLEIQRTEQGDSAMYLCASSGASSNQPQHFGDGTRLSIL.

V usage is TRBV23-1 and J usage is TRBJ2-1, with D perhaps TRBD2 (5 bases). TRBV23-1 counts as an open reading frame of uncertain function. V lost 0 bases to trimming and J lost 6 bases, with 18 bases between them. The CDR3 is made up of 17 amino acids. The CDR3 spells CASSQSGPGNTSNEQFF. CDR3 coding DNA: TGCGCCAGCAGTCAATCCGGTCCGGGGAATACAAGCAATGAGCAGTTCTTC.

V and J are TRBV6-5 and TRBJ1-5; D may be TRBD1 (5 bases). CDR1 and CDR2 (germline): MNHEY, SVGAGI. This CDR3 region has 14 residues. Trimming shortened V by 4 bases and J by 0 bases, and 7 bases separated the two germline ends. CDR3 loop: CASSLGGSNQPQHF. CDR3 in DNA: TGTGCCAGCAGTTTGGGGGGTAGCAATCAGCCCCAGCATTTT.

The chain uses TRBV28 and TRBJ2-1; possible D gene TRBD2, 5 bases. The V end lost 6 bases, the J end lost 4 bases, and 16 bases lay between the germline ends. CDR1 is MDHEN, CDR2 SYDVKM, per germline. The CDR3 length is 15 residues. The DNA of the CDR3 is TGTGCCAGCAGCCTGACGGGGATTTCATACAATGAGCAGTTCTTC. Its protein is CASSLTGISYNEQFF. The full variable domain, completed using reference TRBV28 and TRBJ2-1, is DVKVTQSSRYLVKRTGEKVFLECVQDMDHENMFWYRQDPGLGLRLIYFSYDVKMKEKGDIPEGYSVSREKKERFSLILESASTNQTSMYLCASSLTGISYNEQFFGPGTRLTVL.

The CDR3 is CATSTGTGLYSGANVLTF. For the CDR3, the DNA is TGTGCCACCAGCACCGGGACAGGGCTATACTCTGGGGCCAACGTCCTGACTTTC. This chain uses TRBV15 with TRBJ2-6, with 9 positions matching TRBD1. Trimming removed 4 bases from V and 0 bases from J; junction bases left unmatched: 7. Germline loops: CDR1 LNHNV, CDR2 YYDKDF (reference sequence). The CDR3 loop spans 18 amino acids.

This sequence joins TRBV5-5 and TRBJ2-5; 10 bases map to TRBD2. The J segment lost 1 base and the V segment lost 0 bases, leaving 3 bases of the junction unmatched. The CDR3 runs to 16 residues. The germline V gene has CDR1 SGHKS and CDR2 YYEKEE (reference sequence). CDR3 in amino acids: CASSLEIAGGQETQYF. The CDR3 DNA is TGTGCCAGCAGCTTGGAAATAGCGGGGGGCCAAGAGACCCAGTACTTC.

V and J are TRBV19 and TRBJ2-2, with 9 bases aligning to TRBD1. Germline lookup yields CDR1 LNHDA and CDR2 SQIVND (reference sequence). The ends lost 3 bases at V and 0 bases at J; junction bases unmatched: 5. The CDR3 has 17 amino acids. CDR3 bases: TGTGCCAGTAGTATTGGGGACAGGGATCCGAACACCGGGGAGCTGTTTTTT. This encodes CASSIGDRDPNTGELFF.

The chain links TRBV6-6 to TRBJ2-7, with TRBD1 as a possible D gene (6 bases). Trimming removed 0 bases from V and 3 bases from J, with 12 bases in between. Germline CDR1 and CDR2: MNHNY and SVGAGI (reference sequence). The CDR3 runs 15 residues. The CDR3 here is CASSYSTAGDYEQYF. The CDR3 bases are TGTGCCAGCAGTTACTCGACAGCAGGGGACTACGAGCAGTACTTC.

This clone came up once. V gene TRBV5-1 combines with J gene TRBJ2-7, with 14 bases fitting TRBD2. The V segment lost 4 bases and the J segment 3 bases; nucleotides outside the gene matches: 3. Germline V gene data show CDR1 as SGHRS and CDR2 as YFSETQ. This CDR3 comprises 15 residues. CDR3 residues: CASSAGLAGGYEQYF. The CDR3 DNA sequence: TGCGCCAGCAGCGCCGGACTAGCGGGGGGCTACGAGCAGTACTTC.

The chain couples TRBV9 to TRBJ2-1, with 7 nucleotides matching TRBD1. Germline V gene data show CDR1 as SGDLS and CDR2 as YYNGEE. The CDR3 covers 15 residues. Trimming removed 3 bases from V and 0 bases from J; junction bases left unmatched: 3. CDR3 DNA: TGTGCCAGCAGCGGCGACAGGGCCTCCTACAATGAGCAGTTCTTC. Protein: CASSGDRASYNEQFF.

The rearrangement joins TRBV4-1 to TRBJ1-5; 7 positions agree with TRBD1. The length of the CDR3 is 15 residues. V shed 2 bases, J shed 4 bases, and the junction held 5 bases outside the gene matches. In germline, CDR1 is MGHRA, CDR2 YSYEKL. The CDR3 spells CASSQRGTANQPQHF. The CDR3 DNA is TGCGCCAGCAGCCAAAGAGGGACAGCTAATCAGCCCCAGCATTTT.

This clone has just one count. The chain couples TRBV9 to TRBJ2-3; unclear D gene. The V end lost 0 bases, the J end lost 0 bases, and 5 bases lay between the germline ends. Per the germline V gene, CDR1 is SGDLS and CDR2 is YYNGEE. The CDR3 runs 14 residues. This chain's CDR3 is CASSVEPSTDTQYF. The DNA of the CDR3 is TGTGCCAGCAGCGTAGAGCCTAGCACAGATACGCAGTATTTT.

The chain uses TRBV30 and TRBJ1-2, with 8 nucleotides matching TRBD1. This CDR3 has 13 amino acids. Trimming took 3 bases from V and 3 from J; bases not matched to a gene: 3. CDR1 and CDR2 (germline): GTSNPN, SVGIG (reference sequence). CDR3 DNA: TGTGCCTGGAGGGACAGGGTCCACTATGGCTACACCTTC. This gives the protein CAWRDRVHYGYTF.

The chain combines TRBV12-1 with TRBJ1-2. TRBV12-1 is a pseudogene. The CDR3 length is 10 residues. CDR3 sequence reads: CASKAYGYTF. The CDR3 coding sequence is TGTGCCAGCAAAGCCTATGGCTACACCTTC.

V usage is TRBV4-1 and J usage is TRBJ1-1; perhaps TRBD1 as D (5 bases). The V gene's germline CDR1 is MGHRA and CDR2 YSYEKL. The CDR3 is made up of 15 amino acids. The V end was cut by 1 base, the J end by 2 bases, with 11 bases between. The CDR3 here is CASSQVGRANTEAFF. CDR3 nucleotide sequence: TGCGCCAGCAGCCAAGTAGGCAGGGCCAACACTGAAGCTTTCTTT.

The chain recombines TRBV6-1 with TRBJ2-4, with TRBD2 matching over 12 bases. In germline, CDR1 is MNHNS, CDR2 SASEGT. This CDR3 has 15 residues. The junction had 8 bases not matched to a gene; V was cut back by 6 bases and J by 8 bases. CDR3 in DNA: TGTGCCAGCAGGGAAACTAGCGGGAGGACGGACATTCAGTACTTC. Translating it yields CASRETSGRTDIQYF.